This TCR beta chain is drawn from a study of T cells in narcolepsy. About the research overall: Enrolled donors included narcolepsy type 1 or type 2 patients and healthy controls.

With 4 bases removed from V and 6 bases from J, the gap between germline ends came to 14 bases. The CDR3 length is 14 residues. Germline CDR1 and CDR2: SGHVS and FQNEAQ. Points on this clone: No antigen is known for it.

Study observations and caveats: HCRT-specific and TRIB2-specific autoreactive clonotypes appeared among same-patient CSF and blood CD4+ clonotypes. Healthy controls reportedly lacked the autoreactive clonotypes serially found in patients' blood. Some memory CD4+ repertoires had no autoreactive clone sequences.

Libraries were prepared by immunoSEQ multiplex PCR; TCRdb keeps only in-frame clonotypes and omits some of them. The table lists about 27,000 clones, less than 85% of them singletons. This chain connects TRBV7-8 to TRBJ2-3; D uncertain. This sequence was found in a human donor in good health. The sample was memory (CD45RA-) CD4+ T cells from blood. CDR3 amino acids: CASSSYKTKDTQYF. The CDR3 DNA is TGTGCCAGCAGCTCCTACAAGACCAAGGATACGCAGTATTTT.